The sequence of this TCR beta chain was determined in a study of T cells in localized non-small cell lung cancer. The germline V gene has CDR1 SGDLS and CDR2 YYNGEE. V trimming: 0 bases; J trimming: 11 bases; junction bases outside the gene matches: 13. The CDR3 is 16 residues long. Worth noting for this clone: Its specificity is unknown.

Method: immunoSEQ multiplex PCR; TCRdb's copy keeps in-frame clones and lacks some. The sample has about 51,000 clones, about 86% seen once; the top ten hold roughly 18%. Study observations and caveats: A single tumor region was sequenced, leaving heterogeneity possible. Clonality of T cells reached its maximum in uninvolved adjacent lung, surpassing tumor.

The receptor was isolated from a man aged 40 to 70 with stage III lung adenocarcinoma. The source material was peripheral blood mononuclear cells, sampled before any cancer treatment. The chain links TRBV9 to TRBJ1-1; 10 bases match TRBD1. DNA for the CDR3: TGTGCCAGCAGCGTAGCCCCTGACAGGGGGCATATTGTCGCTTTCTTT. Residues: CASSVAPDRGHIVAFF.